This T cell receptor (beta chain) is from a study of CD8 T cells in Susac syndrome. The CDR3 consists of 12 residues. Germline loops: CDR1 LGHNA, CDR2 YSLEER. V lost 8 bases and J 5 bases, leaving 9 bases between the germline ends. An input of 0.5 to 1 ug of RNA was subjected to reverse transcription using random hexamers. Across 54 Vbeta and 13 Jbeta, TCR beta CDR3 was amplified with immunoSEQ multiplex PCR. Each CDR3 protein gets one entry after TCRdb re-called the immunoSEQ multiplex PCR reads with MiXCR. The sample yields under 200,000 distinct CDR3 sequences, around 95% seen once. The clonotype was recovered from a human donor with Susac syndrome. The specimen was CD4+ T cells from PBMCs. The V call is TRBV4-3, the J call TRBJ2-2; maybe TRBD2 (6 bases). As DNA, the CDR3 is TGCGCCAGCCGCCGGGGGACCGGGGAGCTGTTTTTT. Its translation: CASRRGTGELFF.